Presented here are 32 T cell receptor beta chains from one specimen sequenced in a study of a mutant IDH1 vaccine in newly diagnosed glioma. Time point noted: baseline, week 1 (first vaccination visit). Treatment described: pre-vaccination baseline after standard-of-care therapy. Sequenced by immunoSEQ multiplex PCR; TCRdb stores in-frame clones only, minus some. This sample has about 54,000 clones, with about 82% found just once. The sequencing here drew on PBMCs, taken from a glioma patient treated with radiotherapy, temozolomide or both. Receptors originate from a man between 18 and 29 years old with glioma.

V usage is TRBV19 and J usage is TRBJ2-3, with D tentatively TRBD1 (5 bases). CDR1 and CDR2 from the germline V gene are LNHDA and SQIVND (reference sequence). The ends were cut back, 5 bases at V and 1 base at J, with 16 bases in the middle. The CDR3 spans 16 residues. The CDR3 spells CASSGALGVGTDTQYF. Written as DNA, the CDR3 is TGTGCCAGTAGTGGGGCCCTAGGGGTTGGCACAGATACGCAGTATTTT.

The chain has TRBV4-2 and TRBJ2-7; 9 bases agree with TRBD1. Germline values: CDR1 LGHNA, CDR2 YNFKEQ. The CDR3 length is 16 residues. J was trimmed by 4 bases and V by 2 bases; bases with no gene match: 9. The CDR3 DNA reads TGTGCCAGCAGCCAAAACACAGGGGGCGCGCAGTACGAGCAGTACTTC. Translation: CASSQNTGGAQYEQYF.

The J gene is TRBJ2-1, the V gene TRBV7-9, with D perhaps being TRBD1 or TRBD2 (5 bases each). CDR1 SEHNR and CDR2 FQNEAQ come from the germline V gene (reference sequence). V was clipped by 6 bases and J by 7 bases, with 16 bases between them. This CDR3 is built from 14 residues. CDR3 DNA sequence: TGTGCCAGCAGAAGCCCCGGGACGGGTAATGAGCAGTTCTTC. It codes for CASRSPGTGNEQFF. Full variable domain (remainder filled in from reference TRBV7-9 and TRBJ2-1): DTGVSQNPRHKITKRGQNVTFRCDPISEHNRLYWYRQTLGQGPEFLTYFQNEAQLEKSRLLSDRFSAERPKGSFSTLEIQRTEQGDSAMYLCASRSPGTGNEQFFGPGTRLTVL.

CDR3 bases: TGTGCCTGGAGGGTTCCGGGACGGAACTTTCATCCTACTGGAAACACCATATATTTT. It specifies CAWRVPGRNFHPTGNTIYF. The rearrangement links TRBV30 to TRBJ1-3, with D perhaps TRBD1 (5 bases). Per germline, CDR1 GTSNPN and CDR2 SVGIG (reference sequence). Between the trimmed V and J ends, which lost 3 bases and 2 bases, there was a span of 26 bases. This CDR3 contains 19 residues.

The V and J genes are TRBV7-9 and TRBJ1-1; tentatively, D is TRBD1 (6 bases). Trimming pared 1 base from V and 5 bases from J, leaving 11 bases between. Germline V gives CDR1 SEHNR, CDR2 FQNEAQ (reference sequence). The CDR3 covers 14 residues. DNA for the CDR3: TGTGCCAGCAGCTTAGAAGGGGGGAGGACTGAAGCTTTCTTT. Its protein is CASSLEGGRTEAFF.

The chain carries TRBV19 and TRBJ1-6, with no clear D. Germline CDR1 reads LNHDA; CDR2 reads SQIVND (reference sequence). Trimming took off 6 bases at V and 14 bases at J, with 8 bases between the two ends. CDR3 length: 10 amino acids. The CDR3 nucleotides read TGTGCCAGTAGGGGTTCGGCCCTCCACTTT. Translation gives CASRGSALHF.

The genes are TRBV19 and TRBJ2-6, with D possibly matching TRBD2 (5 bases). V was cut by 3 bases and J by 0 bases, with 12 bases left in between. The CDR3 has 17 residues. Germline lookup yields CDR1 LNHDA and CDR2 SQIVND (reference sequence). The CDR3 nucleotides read TGTGCCAGTAGTATTGCAGGTGACTACTCTGGGGCCAACGTCCTGACTTTC. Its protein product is CASSIAGDYSGANVLTF.

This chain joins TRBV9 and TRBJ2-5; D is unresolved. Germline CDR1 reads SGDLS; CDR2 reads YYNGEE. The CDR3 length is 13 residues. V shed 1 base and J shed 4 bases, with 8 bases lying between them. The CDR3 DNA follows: TGTGCCAGCAGCGTATCCGTTGGAGAGACCCAGTACTTC. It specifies CASSVSVGETQYF.

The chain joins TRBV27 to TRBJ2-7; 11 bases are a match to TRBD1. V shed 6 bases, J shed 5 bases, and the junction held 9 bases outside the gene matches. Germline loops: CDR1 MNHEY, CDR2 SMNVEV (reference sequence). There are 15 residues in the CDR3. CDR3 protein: CASSFGRTGGNEQYF. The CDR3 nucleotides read TGTGCCAGCAGCTTTGGAAGGACAGGGGGCAACGAGCAGTACTTC.

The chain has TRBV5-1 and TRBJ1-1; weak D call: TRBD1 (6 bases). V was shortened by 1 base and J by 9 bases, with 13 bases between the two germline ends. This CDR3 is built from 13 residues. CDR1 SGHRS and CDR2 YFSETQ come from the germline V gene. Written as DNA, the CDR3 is TGCGCCAGCAGCTTGCTTATTGGGGGCCAAGCTTTCTTT. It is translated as CASSLLIGGQAFF. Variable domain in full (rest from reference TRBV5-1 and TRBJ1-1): KAGVTQTPRYLIKTRGQQVTLSCSPISGHRSVSWYQQTPGQGLQFLFEYFSETQRNKGNFPGRFSGRQFSNSRSEMNVSTLELGDSALYLCASSLLIGGQAFFGQGTRLTVV.

The CDR3 DNA follows: TGTGCCATCAGTGACTCGTCAACTAATGAAAAACTGTTTTTT. Translating gives CAISDSSTNEKLFF. The chain joins TRBV10-3 to TRBJ1-4; the D is unclear. V gave up 3 bases and J gave up 0 bases, with 5 bases separating them. The CDR3 is 14 residues long. The germline V gene encodes CDR1 ENHRY and CDR2 SYGVKD.

This chain's CDR3 is CATRGYNEQFF. In DNA, the CDR3 is TGTGCCACCCGGGGCTACAATGAGCAGTTCTTC. J is TRBJ2-1 and V is TRBV19, with a tentative D call TRBD2 (5 bases). V dropped 10 bases and J dropped 3 bases, with 7 bases sitting between them. The CDR3 sequence is 11 residues long. CDR1 and CDR2 (germline): LNHDA, SQIVND (reference sequence).

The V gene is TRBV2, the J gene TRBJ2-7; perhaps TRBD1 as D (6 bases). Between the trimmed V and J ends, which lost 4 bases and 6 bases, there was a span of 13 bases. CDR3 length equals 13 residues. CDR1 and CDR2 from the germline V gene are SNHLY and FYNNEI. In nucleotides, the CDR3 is TGTGCCAGCAGTGCAGGGGTTCCGGGCGAGCAGTACTTC. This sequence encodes CASSAGVPGEQYF.

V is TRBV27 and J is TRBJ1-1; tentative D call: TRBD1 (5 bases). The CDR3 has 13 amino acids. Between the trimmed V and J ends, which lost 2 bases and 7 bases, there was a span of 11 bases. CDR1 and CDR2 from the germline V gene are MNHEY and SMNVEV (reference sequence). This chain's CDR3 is CASSLNRRYEAFF. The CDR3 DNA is TGTGCCAGCAGTTTAAACAGGCGCTATGAAGCTTTCTTT.

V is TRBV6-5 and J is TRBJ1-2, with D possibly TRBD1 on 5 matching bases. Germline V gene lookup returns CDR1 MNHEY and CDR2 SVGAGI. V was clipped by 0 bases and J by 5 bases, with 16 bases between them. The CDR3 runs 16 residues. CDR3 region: CASSYSIPGPTYGYTF. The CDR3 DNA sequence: TGTGCCAGCAGTTACTCGATCCCGGGACCTACGTATGGCTACACCTTC.

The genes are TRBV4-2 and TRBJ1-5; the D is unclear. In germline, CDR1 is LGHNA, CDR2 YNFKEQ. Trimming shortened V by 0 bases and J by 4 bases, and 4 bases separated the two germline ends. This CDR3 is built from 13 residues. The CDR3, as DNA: TGTGCCAGCAGCCAAGATATAAATCAGCCCCAGCATTTT. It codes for CASSQDINQPQHF.

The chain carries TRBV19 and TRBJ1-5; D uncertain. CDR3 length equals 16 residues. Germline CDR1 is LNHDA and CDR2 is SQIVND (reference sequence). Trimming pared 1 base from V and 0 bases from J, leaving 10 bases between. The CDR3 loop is CASSIGREASNQPQHF. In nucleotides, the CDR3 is TGTGCCAGTAGTATAGGTAGGGAGGCTAGCAATCAGCCCCAGCATTTT.

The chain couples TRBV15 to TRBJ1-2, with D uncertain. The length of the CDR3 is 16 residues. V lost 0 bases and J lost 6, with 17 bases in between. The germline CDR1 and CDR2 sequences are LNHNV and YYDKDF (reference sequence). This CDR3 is CATSRDSPRTWDGYTF. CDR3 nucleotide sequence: TGTGCCACCAGCAGAGATTCCCCAAGGACTTGGGATGGCTACACCTTC.

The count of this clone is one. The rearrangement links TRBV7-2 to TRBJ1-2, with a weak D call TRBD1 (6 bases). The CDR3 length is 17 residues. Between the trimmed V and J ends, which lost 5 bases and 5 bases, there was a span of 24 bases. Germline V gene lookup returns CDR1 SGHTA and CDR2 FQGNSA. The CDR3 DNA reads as TGTGCCAGCAGCCCCCCGGCGGGGGCCTTCAGGGAGTATGGCTACACCTTC. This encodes CASSPPAGAFREYGYTF.

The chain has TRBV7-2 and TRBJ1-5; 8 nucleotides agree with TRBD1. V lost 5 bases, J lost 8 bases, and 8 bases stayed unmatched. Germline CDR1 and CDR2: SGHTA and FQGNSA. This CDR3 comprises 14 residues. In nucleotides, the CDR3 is TGTGCCAGCAGCCGACAGGGGAGCTATGAGCCCCAGCATTTT. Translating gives CASSRQGSYEPQHF.

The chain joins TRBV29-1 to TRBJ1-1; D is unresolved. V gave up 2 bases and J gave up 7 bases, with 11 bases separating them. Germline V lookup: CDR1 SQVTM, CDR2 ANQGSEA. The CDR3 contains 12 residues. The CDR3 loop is CSVEIITLEAFF. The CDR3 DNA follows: TGCAGCGTTGAAATAATAACCCTTGAAGCTTTCTTT. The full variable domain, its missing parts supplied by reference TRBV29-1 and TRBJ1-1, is SAVISQKPSRDICQRGTSLTIQCQVDSQVTMMFWYRQQPGQSLTLIATANQGSEATYESGFVIDKFPISRPNLTFSTLTVSNMSPEDSSIYLCSVEIITLEAFFGQGTRLTVV.

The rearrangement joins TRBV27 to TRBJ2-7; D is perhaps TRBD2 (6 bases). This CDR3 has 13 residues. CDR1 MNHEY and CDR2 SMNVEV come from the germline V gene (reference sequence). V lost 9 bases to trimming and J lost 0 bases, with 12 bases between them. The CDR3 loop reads CASSRGLSYEQYF. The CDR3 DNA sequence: TGTGCCAGTTCGAGGGGACTCTCCTACGAGCAGTACTTC.

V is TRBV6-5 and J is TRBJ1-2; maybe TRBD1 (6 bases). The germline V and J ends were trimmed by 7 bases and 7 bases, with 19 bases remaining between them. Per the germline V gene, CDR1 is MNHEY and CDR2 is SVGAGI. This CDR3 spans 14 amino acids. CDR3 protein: CASMSRGRGGGYTF. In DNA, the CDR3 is TGTGCCAGCATGTCCAGGGGAAGGGGGGGTGGCTACACCTTC.

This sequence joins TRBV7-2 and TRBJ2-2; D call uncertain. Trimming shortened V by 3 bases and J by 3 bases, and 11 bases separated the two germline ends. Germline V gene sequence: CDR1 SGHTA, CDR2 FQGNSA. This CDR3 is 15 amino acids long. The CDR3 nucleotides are TGTGCCAGCAGCTTTTTATCGGATTACACCGGGGAGCTGTTTTTT. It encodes CASSFLSDYTGELFF.

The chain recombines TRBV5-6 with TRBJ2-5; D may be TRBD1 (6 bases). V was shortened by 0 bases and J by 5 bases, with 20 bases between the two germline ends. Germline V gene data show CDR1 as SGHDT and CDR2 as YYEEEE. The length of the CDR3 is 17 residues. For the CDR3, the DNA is TGTGCCAGCAGCTTGGCCCGGACAGTCGGGGTGGATGAGACCCAGTACTTC. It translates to CASSLARTVGVDETQYF.

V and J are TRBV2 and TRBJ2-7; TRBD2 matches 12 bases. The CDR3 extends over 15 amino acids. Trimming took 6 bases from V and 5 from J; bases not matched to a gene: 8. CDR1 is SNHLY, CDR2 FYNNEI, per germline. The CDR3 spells CASSYGTSGLHEQYF. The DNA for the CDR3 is TGTGCCAGCAGCTACGGGACTAGCGGGCTCCACGAGCAGTACTTC.

The DNA of the CDR3 is TGTGCCAGCAGCTTGGCCATAGCGGGGGGGCCCGGCACAGATACGCAGTATTTT. This codes for CASSLAIAGGPGTDTQYF. The chain couples TRBV5-6 to TRBJ2-3; 11 nucleotides align to TRBD2. This CDR3 spans 18 amino acids. The trim removed 0 bases at V and 1 base at J, leaving 7 bases unmatched. Looked up from germline, CDR1 is SGHDT and CDR2 is YYEEEE.

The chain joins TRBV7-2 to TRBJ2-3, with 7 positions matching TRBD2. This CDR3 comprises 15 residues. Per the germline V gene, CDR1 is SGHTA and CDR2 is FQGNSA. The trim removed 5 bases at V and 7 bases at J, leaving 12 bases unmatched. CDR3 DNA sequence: TGTGCCAGCAGCCGTCGGGGGGACGAACCGAATACGCAGTATTTT. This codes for CASSRRGDEPNTQYF.

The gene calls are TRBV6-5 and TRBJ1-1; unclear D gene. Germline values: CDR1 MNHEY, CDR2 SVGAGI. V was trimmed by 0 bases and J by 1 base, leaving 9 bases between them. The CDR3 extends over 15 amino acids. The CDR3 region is CASSYSGSENTEAFF. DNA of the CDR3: TGTGCCAGCAGTTACTCTGGTAGCGAGAACACTGAAGCTTTCTTT.

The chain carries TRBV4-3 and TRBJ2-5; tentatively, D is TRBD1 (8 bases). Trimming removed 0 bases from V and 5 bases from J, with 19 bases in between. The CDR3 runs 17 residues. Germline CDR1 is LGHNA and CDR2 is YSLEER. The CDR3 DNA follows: TGCGCCAGCAGCCAAGAGTACAGGGGGGGTATAGAGGAGACCCAGTACTTC. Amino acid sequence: CASSQEYRGGIEETQYF.

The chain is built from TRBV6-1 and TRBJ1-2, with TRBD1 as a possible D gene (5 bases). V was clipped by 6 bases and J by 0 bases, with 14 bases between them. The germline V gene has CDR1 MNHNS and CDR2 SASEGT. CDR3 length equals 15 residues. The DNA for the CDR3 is TGTGCCAGCAGGAGCCAGGGATATGCTAACTATGGCTACACCTTC. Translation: CASRSQGYANYGYTF.

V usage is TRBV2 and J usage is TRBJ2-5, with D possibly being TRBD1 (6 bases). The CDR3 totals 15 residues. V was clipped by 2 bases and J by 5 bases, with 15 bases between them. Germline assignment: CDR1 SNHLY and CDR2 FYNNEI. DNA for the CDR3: TGTGCCAGCAGTGAACTTCCTTACAGGGCGGAGACCCAGTACTTC. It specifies CASSELPYRAETQYF.